These 27 T cell receptor beta chains originate from one sample sequenced in a study of blood T cells in healthy people across ages. Primers used in a second PCR of roughly 6 to 12 cycles were a sample-barcoded 5' primer and a J-beta primer mix. TCRdb redid the calling of the 5' RACE reads with MiXCR, one entry per CDR3 protein. Of some 940,000 distinct CDR3 sequences in the sample, about 28% were seen once. These data were also reused for a study on T cells of mothers and their children.

The sample taken for sequencing was blood. These receptors all come from a woman between 35 and 50 years old in good health.

This clonotype was observed a single time. This chain connects TRBV7-2 to TRBJ2-3, with 10 bases that match TRBD2. The germline V gene encodes CDR1 SGHTA and CDR2 FQGNSA. The junction had 10 bases not matched to a gene; V was cut back by 3 bases and J by 7 bases. This CDR3 is 16 amino acids long. CDR3 in DNA: TGTGCCAGCAGCTTGAATCGAGCGGGGGGGACGAATACGCAGTATTTT. Translated: CASSLNRAGGTNTQYF.

This clonotype turned up a few times. This chain links TRBV25-1 with TRBJ1-1; maybe TRBD1 (5 bases). CDR1 is MGHDK, CDR2 SYGVNS, per germline. The V gene lost 8 bases and the J gene lost 5 bases, with 15 bases spanning the gap. The CDR3 totals 13 residues. The DNA for the CDR3 is TGTGCCAGCGAGGGACGTGGGGGGACTGAAGCTTTCTTT. Protein product: CASEGRGGTEAFF.

For this clonotype: It may be a read error: a sequence one base away is much more abundant. The chain recombines TRBV7-2 with TRBJ2-3; weak D call: TRBD2 (5 bases). Germline assignment: CDR1 SGHTA and CDR2 FQGNSA. The CDR3 runs 13 residues. Trimming took off 4 bases at V and 5 bases at J, with 10 bases between the two ends. The DNA for the CDR3 is TGTGCCAGCAGCTCCTCCCGGGGAGATACGCAGTATTTT. This sequence encodes CASSSSRGDTQYF.

CDR3 in DNA: TGTGCCAGCAGCGTTGAGAGCTCTGGAAACACCATATATTTT. This codes for CASSVESSGNTIYF. The V call is TRBV7-8, the J call TRBJ1-3; D is uncertain. Trimming left V 5 bases short and J 0 bases short, with 8 bases between. The CDR3 length is 14 residues. Per the germline V gene, CDR1 is SGHVS and CDR2 is FQNEAQ. Using reference TRBV7-8 and TRBJ1-3 for the parts outside the CDR3, the full variable domain is GAGVSQSPRYKVAKRGQDVALRCDPISGHVSLFWYQQALGQGPEFLTYFQNEAQLDKSGLPSDRFFAERPEGSVSTLKIQRTQQEDSAVYLCASSVESSGNTIYFGEGSWLTVV.

The V gene is TRBV4-1, the J gene TRBJ2-5; D uncertain. Germline-derived CDR1 and CDR2 are MGHRA and YSYEKL. The CDR3 is made up of 15 amino acids. Trimming took off 2 bases at V and 2 bases at J, with 12 bases between the two ends. DNA for the CDR3: TGCGCCAGCAGCCAATTCGAGTATGTTCAAGAGACCCAGTACTTC. Its protein product is CASSQFEYVQETQYF.

At least ten counts were recorded for this clonotype. The V and J genes are TRBV6-4 and TRBJ2-1; 13 nucleotides align to TRBD2. The CDR3 contains 17 residues. CDR1 and CDR2 from the germline V gene are MRHNA and SNTAGT. Unmatched junction bases numbered 8, after V lost 8 bases and J lost 1 base. In DNA, the CDR3 is TGTGCCAGCGAGGGAACTAGCGGGGGGGTGTCCTACAATGAGCAGTTCTTC. The encoded protein is CASEGTSGGVSYNEQFF.

The rearrangement joins TRBV2 to TRBJ2-1; a weak D match, TRBD2 (5 bases). The CDR3 contains 13 residues. V was clipped by 4 bases and J by 6 bases, with 10 bases between them. The germline CDR1 and CDR2 sequences are SNHLY and FYNNEI. DNA for the CDR3: TGTGCCAGCAGTGCCCGGGATCCCAATGAGCAGTTCTTC. Residues: CASSARDPNEQFF.

A word on this clonotype: At one end the junction does not follow the germline gene, possibly because of a read error. This chain connects TRBV7-3 to TRBJ1-2; 9 nucleotides match TRBD1. The CDR3 is 14 residues long. Germline V lookup: CDR1 SGHTA, CDR2 FQGTGA. CDR3 loop: CANSSQTGGYGYTF. CDR3 DNA: TGTGCCAACAGCTCCCAGACAGGGGGCTATGGCTACACCTTC.

The chain recombines TRBV5-1 with TRBJ1-3, with D unresolved. In germline, CDR1 is SGHRS, CDR2 YFSETQ. CDR3 length equals 16 residues. V lost 0 bases and J 0 bases, leaving 10 bases between the germline ends. CDR3: CASSLAGPSSGNTIYF. The CDR3 DNA reads as TGCGCCAGCAGCTTGGCAGGTCCGAGCTCTGGAAACACCATATATTTT.

The chain uses TRBV27 and TRBJ1-1; D perhaps matches TRBD1 (5 bases). V shed 8 bases and J shed 7 bases, with 14 bases lying between them. Looked up from germline, CDR1 is MNHEY and CDR2 is SMNVEV (reference sequence). This CDR3 has 12 amino acids. CDR3 sequence (DNA): TGTGCCAGCGCCTTTATCGGGGGTGAAGCTTTCTTT. It translates to CASAFIGGEAFF.

The rearrangement uses TRBV5-1 and TRBJ2-3; D possibly uses TRBD1 or TRBD2 (6 bases each). The CDR3 length is 16 residues. Deletions cut 4 bases from V and 4 bases from J, with 19 bases between. CDR1 is SGHRS, CDR2 YFSETQ, per germline. CDR3 amino acids: CASSPPASGAADTQYF. CDR3 coding DNA: TGCGCCAGCAGCCCCCCCGCGTCGGGGGCCGCAGATACGCAGTATTTT.

As for this clonotype: Given a much more abundant clone one base away, this may be a read error. This chain joins TRBV28 and TRBJ2-3, with 9 positions matching TRBD2. This CDR3 spans 15 amino acids. Looked up from germline, CDR1 is MDHEN and CDR2 is SYDVKM. V shed 6 bases, J shed 0 bases, and the junction held 4 bases outside the gene matches. Written as DNA, the CDR3 is TGTGCCAGCAGCATAACTAGCGGGAGCACAGATACGCAGTATTTT. This translates into CASSITSGSTDTQYF.

The chain carries TRBV20-1 and TRBJ1-6, with D possibly TRBD1 on 6 matching bases. V lost 0 bases and J 7 bases, leaving 10 bases between the germline ends. This CDR3 has 14 residues. Germline CDR1 and CDR2: DFQATT and SNEGSKA (reference sequence). Here the CDR3 reads CSARDGQSNSPLHF. In nucleotides, the CDR3 is TGCAGTGCTAGAGATGGACAGAGCAATTCACCCCTCCACTTT.

This clonotype was seen more than once but under ten times. This sequence joins TRBV20-1 and TRBJ1-2; D gene unclear. Between the trimmed V and J ends, which lost 7 bases and 10 bases, there was a span of 16 bases. Germline lookup yields CDR1 DFQATT and CDR2 SNEGSKA (reference sequence). There are 11 residues in the CDR3. CDR3 DNA: TGCAGTGTTCCCCCCGACGGAGACTACACCTTC. Protein sequence: CSVPPDGDYTF.

This chain links TRBV11-2 with TRBJ1-2; D is possibly TRBD1 (5 bases). The germline gives CDR1 SGHAT, CDR2 FQNNGV. The V and J ends lost 5 bases and 5 bases respectively, with 21 bases between them. There are 16 residues in the CDR3. CDR3 DNA sequence: TGTGCCAGCAGCCCGAGCCGCGGGACTACCCTATATGGCTACACCTTC. It is translated as CASSPSRGTTLYGYTF.

This clonotype showed up many times. The chain recombines TRBV4-3 with TRBJ2-5; TRBD2 agrees at 11 bases. Germline V gives CDR1 LGHNA, CDR2 YSLEER. This CDR3 spans 15 amino acids. Trimming cost V 5 bases and J 2 bases; bases outside gene matches: 4. CDR3 DNA sequence: TGCGCCAGCAGCTATAGCGGGGGGGCACAAGAGACCCAGTACTTC. Translated: CASSYSGGAQETQYF.

The CDR3 loop reads CASSPLGLAGGPSYEQYF. CDR3 DNA: TGTGCCAGCAGCCCCCTCGGACTAGCGGGGGGTCCCTCCTACGAGCAGTACTTC. V and J are TRBV3-1 and TRBJ2-7; 14 bases fit TRBD2. The germline gives CDR1 LGHDT, CDR2 YNNKEL (reference sequence). This CDR3 has 18 residues. J lost 0 bases, V lost 4 bases, and 8 bases had no gene match.

The V and J genes are TRBV12-3 or TRBV12-4 and TRBJ2-1; TRBD1 or TRBD2 may be the D gene (6 bases each). The CDR3 sequence is 14 residues long. Trimming cost V 4 bases and J 9 bases, with 16 bases left between them. The CDR3 region has the DNA TGTGCCAGCAGTTCCCTGGGGGGCCGTAGTGAGCAGTTCTTC. It is translated as CASSSLGGRSEQFF.

The chain joins TRBV20-1 to TRBJ1-2; D is uncertain. Germline V gene data show CDR1 as DFQATT and CDR2 as SNEGSKA (reference sequence). V was cut by 0 bases and J by 0 bases, with 11 bases left in between. The CDR3 covers 15 residues. The CDR3 is CSARDITEANYGYTF. The CDR3 region has the DNA TGCAGTGCTAGAGATATCACAGAAGCTAACTATGGCTACACCTTC.

This clonotype showed up just a few times. The CDR3 spells CSARAGGPYNEQFF. CDR3 sequence (DNA): TGCAGTGCTAGGGCGGGGGGGCCCTACAATGAGCAGTTCTTC. This chain links TRBV20-1 with TRBJ2-1; 9 nucleotides match TRBD2. There are 14 residues in the CDR3. The germline V gene has CDR1 DFQATT and CDR2 SNEGSKA (reference sequence). V shed 3 bases and J 2 bases; nucleotides not matched to a gene: 2.

This clonotype has just one count. A much bigger clone sits one base away, suggesting this may be a read error. The chain carries TRBV7-2 and TRBJ2-3, with a weak D call TRBD2 (5 bases). V gave up 5 bases and J gave up 8 bases, with 14 bases separating them. Germline assignment: CDR1 SGHTA and CDR2 FQGNSA. The CDR3 length is 13 residues. CDR3 nucleotide sequence: TGTGCCAGCAGCCTTACTAGAGGAGGTACGCAGTATTTT. Protein: CASSLTRGGTQYF.

In DNA, the CDR3 is TGTGCCAGCAGCATGGGACAGGGGGTCAATCAGCCCCAGCATTTT. Protein sequence: CASSMGQGVNQPQHF. This sequence joins TRBV5-5 and TRBJ1-5, with 11 bases aligning to TRBD1. V shed 4 bases, J shed 3 bases, and the junction held 3 bases outside the gene matches. Germline CDR1 is SGHKS and CDR2 is YYEKEE (reference sequence). There are 15 residues in the CDR3.

This chain joins TRBV5-1 and TRBJ1-6, with D perhaps matching TRBD1 (6 bases). The CDR3 extends over 16 amino acids. In germline, CDR1 is SGHRS, CDR2 YFSETQ. V lost 4 bases to trimming and J lost 10 bases, with 21 bases between them. The CDR3 protein is CASSPDVGGLGSPLHF. The CDR3 DNA sequence: TGCGCCAGCAGCCCCGACGTGGGGGGCCTTGGGTCACCCCTCCACTTT.

This clonotype has more than one count but fewer than ten. The chain carries TRBV11-2 and TRBJ1-6; D is unresolved. The CDR3 is 15 amino acids. V lost 1 base and J lost 5, with 9 bases in between. The germline CDR1 and CDR2 sequences are SGHAT and FQNNGV. The CDR3 nucleotides are TGTGCCAGCAGCTTAGGACGGTTCGATAATTCACCCCTCCACTTT. Its translation is CASSLGRFDNSPLHF.

This clonotype was detected only a few times. The V gene is TRBV7-2, the J gene TRBJ2-7; either TRBD1 or TRBD2 may fit D (6 bases each). Trimming removed 2 bases at V and 3 bases at J, with 20 bases between. Germline CDR1 reads SGHTA; CDR2 reads FQGNSA. CDR3 length: 17 amino acids. This chain's CDR3 is CASSLTGGWGQRYEQYF. For the CDR3, the DNA is TGTGCCAGCAGCTTAACTGGGGGGTGGGGACAACGCTACGAGCAGTACTTC. The whole variable domain, remainder taken from reference TRBV7-2 and TRBJ2-7, is GAGVSQSPSNKVTEKGKDVELRCDPISGHTALYWYRQSLGQGLEFLIYFQGNSAPDKSGLPSDRFSAERTGGSVSTLTIQRTQQEDSAVYLCASSLTGGWGQRYEQYFGPGTRLTVT.

This clonotype has ten or more counts. The chain joins TRBV20-1 to TRBJ2-5; TRBD2 is a possible D gene (7 bases). The CDR3 extends over 19 amino acids. CDR1 is DFQATT, CDR2 SNEGSKA, per germline (reference sequence). Trimming shortened V by 1 base and J by 6 bases, and 30 bases separated the two germline ends. The CDR3 DNA follows: TGCAGTGCTAGAGTCTCATTTCGGGGGGCCGTACCCTCCCTCCAGACCCAGTACTTC. Protein product: CSARVSFRGAVPSLQTQYF.

In its sample, this clonotype was seen many times. The rearrangement joins TRBV28 to TRBJ2-5; D is tentatively TRBD1 or TRBD2 (5 bases each). Germline V gene data show CDR1 as MDHEN and CDR2 as SYDVKM. This CDR3 comprises 15 residues. The ends were cut back, 5 bases at V and 3 bases at J, with 16 bases in the middle. The CDR3 DNA is TGTGCCAGCAGTCCCCGCCGGGACCTTAAAGAGACCCAGTACTTC. Translated, it gives CASSPRRDLKETQYF.